These 23 T cell receptor beta chains originate from one sample sequenced in a study of blood T cell repertoires in COVID-19. The assay was immunoSEQ multiplex PCR, and TCRdb's table has in-frame clones only and misses some. The repertoire consists of roughly 100,000 clones, with more than 75% occurring once and the leading ten covering approximately 4.8%. Sequenced sample: peripheral blood. The receptors here all came from a woman over 75 with active COVID-19.

The J gene is TRBJ2-3, the V gene TRBV7-3; no clear D. The germline V and J ends were trimmed by 5 bases and 11 bases, with 14 bases remaining between them. From germline, CDR1 is SGHTA and CDR2 FQGTGA. The CDR3 runs to 12 residues. The CDR3 bases are TGTGCCAGCAGCAACCGGTCCCTTAAGCAGTATTTT. Its protein is CASSNRSLKQYF.

The rearrangement joins TRBV29-1 to TRBJ2-2, with TRBD2 matching over 14 bases. The trim removed 7 bases at V and 4 bases at J, leaving 5 bases unmatched. The CDR3 sequence is 15 residues long. The germline CDR1 and CDR2 sequences are SQVTM and ANQGSEA. CDR3 in DNA: TGCAGCGGACTAGCGGGAGGGCCAGTCACCGGGGAGCTGTTTTTT. Translated, it gives CSGLAGGPVTGELFF.

The rearrangement joins TRBV18 to TRBJ1-2; 8 positions match TRBD1. The length of the CDR3 is 13 residues. V shed 3 bases, J shed 6 bases, and the junction held 3 bases outside the gene matches. Germline V lookup: CDR1 KGHSH, CDR2 LQKENI. The CDR3 DNA follows: TGTGCCAGCTCACCGACAGGGGTCGATGGCTACACCTTC. Translation gives CASSPTGVDGYTF.

The V and J genes are TRBV9 and TRBJ1-5; perhaps TRBD1 as D (5 bases). Trimming removed 3 bases from V and 6 bases from J, with 16 bases in between. This CDR3 is built from 15 residues. Germline lookup yields CDR1 SGDLS and CDR2 YYNGEE. Written as DNA, the CDR3 is TGTGCCAGCAGCGCATACGGAGGGGAAGGTCAGCCCCAGCATTTT. This translates into CASSAYGGEGQPQHF.

The chain has TRBV24-1 and TRBJ2-7; the match to TRBD1 covers 7 bases. CDR1 KGHDR and CDR2 SFDVKD come from the germline V gene. The CDR3 extends over 13 amino acids. V was clipped by 4 bases and J by 3 bases; unmatched bases: 2. CDR3 loop: CATSDWDSYEQYF. CDR3 in DNA: TGTGCCACCAGTGACTGGGACAGCTACGAGCAGTACTTC.

This clone came up once. This chain joins TRBV10-3 and TRBJ2-1; the match to TRBD1 covers 7 bases. CDR3 length: 15 residues. V shed 6 bases, J shed 0 bases, and the junction held 5 bases outside the gene matches. In germline, CDR1 is ENHRY, CDR2 SYGVKD. The CDR3 DNA reads TGTGCCATCAGCCAACAGGGGAGCTCCTACAATGAGCAGTTCTTC. The encoded protein is CAISQQGSSYNEQFF.

This chain links TRBV4-1 with TRBJ2-6; 9 bases are shared with TRBD1. Germline loops: CDR1 MGHRA, CDR2 YSYEKL. The CDR3 contains 16 residues. V shed 4 bases and J 2 bases; nucleotides not matched to a gene: 3. The CDR3 loop is CASSPTGGAGANVLTF. DNA for the CDR3: TGCGCCAGCAGCCCCACAGGGGGCGCTGGGGCCAACGTCCTGACTTTC.

The J gene is TRBJ2-1, the V gene TRBV15; 13 bases agree with TRBD2. Germline V gene data show CDR1 as LNHNV and CDR2 as YYDKDF (reference sequence). This CDR3 spans 15 amino acids. With 6 bases clipped from V and 6 bases from J, the junction kept 5 bases outside the gene matches. Here the CDR3 DNA reads TGTGCCACCAGAGGGGGACTAGCGGGGATCAATGAGCAGTTCTTC. Amino acid sequence: CATRGGLAGINEQFF.

V and J are TRBV6-2 or TRBV6-3 and TRBJ1-4, with a possible D match to TRBD1 (5 bases). Germline CDR1 reads MNHEY; CDR2 reads SVGEGT. The CDR3 totals 16 residues. Trimming took 0 bases from V and 5 from J, leaving 13 bases between them. The CDR3 region is CASSYSATGKNEKLFF. CDR3 in DNA: TGTGCCAGCAGTTACTCGGCCACAGGAAAGAATGAAAAACTGTTTTTT.

The V call is TRBV5-8, the J call TRBJ1-2; the match to TRBD1 covers 7 bases. V shed 7 bases, J shed 4 bases, and the junction held 4 bases outside the gene matches. Germline assignment: CDR1 SGHTS and CDR2 YDEGEE. This CDR3 contains 12 residues. In nucleotides, the CDR3 is TGTGCCAGCGCGGGACAGACCTATGGCTACACCTTC. It specifies CASAGQTYGYTF. Full variable domain (remainder filled in from reference TRBV5-8 and TRBJ1-2): EAGVTQSPTHLIKTRGQQATLRCSPISGHTSVYWYQQALGLGLQFLLWYDEGEERNRGNFPPRFSGRQFPNYSSELNVNALELEDSALYLCASAGQTYGYTFGSGTRLTVV.

V usage is TRBV5-1 and J usage is TRBJ2-1; perhaps TRBD1 as D (6 bases). The CDR3 runs to 16 residues. V was pared by 1 base and J by 3 bases, with 14 bases between. The germline gives CDR1 SGHRS, CDR2 YFSETQ. The CDR3 sequence is CASSLSSTGFYNEQFF. CDR3 DNA: TGCGCCAGCAGCTTGAGCAGCACAGGGTTCTACAATGAGCAGTTCTTC.

The chain combines TRBV28 with TRBJ1-1; unclear D gene. The V end was cut by 7 bases, the J end by 5 bases, with 11 bases between. In germline, CDR1 is MDHEN, CDR2 SYDVKM. CDR3 length: 12 amino acids. This CDR3 reads CASMVWETEAFF. The CDR3 bases are TGTGCCAGCATGGTGTGGGAGACTGAAGCTTTCTTT.

The J gene is TRBJ2-7, the V gene TRBV6-5; a possible D gene is TRBD1 (5 bases). This CDR3 has 14 amino acids. CDR1 is MNHEY and CDR2 is SVGAGI in the germline V gene. Trimming took 3 bases from V and 1 from J, leaving 10 bases between them. The CDR3 region has the DNA TGTGCCAGCAGTTATTTGGACAAGTCCTACGAGCAGTACTTC. This gives the protein CASSYLDKSYEQYF.

In its sample, this clone was seen a few times. The V gene is TRBV27, the J gene TRBJ2-5; a weak D match, TRBD2 (5 bases). V shed 8 bases and J shed 0 bases, with 10 bases lying between them. The CDR3 runs 13 residues. CDR1 is MNHEY and CDR2 is SMNVEV in the germline V gene (reference sequence). CDR3 coding DNA: TGTGCCAGCGGGAAGCGGTACCAAGAGACCCAGTACTTC. It specifies CASGKRYQETQYF.

This rearrangement joins TRBV4-3 to TRBJ1-6; TRBD1 might be the D (5 bases). The CDR3 consists of 17 residues. The germline gives CDR1 LGHNA, CDR2 YSLEER. V lost 0 bases, J lost 6 bases, and 15 bases lay in between. In DNA, the CDR3 is TGCGCCAGCAGCCAAGAATTGATGGGGCGGATTAATTCACCCCTCCACTTT. The encoded protein is CASSQELMGRINSPLHF.

In the case of this clone: Germline and junction disagree at one end, which may indicate a read error. V usage is TRBV10-3 and J usage is TRBJ2-2, with a tentative D call TRBD2 (6 bases). In germline, CDR1 is ENHRY, CDR2 SYGVKD. The CDR3 runs to 12 residues. For the CDR3, the DNA is TGTGCCATCAGCCCAGAGACCGGGGGGCTGTTTTTT. Encoded protein: CAISPETGGLFF.

V is TRBV7-8 and J is TRBJ2-3; D ambiguous. Trimming removed 1 base at V and 0 bases at J, with 8 bases between. The length of the CDR3 is 15 residues. Per germline, CDR1 SGHVS and CDR2 FQNEAQ. For the CDR3, the DNA is TGTGCCAGCAGCTTAGGGCACGCTAGCACAGATACGCAGTATTTT. It encodes CASSLGHASTDTQYF.

About this clone: One junction end does not reproduce the germline sequence, and a read error may be involved. V gene TRBV7-9 combines with J gene TRBJ1-2, with TRBD1 matching 7 bases. The CDR3 is 12 residues long. CDR1 and CDR2 (germline): SEHNR, FQNEAQ (reference sequence). CDR3 residues: CASRATGVGYIF. The CDR3 nucleotides are TGTGCCAGCAGAGCAACAGGGGTGGGCTACATCTTC.

This clone has just a few counts. The rearrangement links TRBV27 to TRBJ2-7, with D perhaps TRBD2 (6 bases). This CDR3 has 21 amino acids. The V gene's germline CDR1 is MNHEY and CDR2 SMNVEV (reference sequence). V was cut by 6 bases and J by 2 bases, with 35 bases left in between. CDR3 loop: CASSIGTRVGASVPRTYEQYF. In DNA form, the CDR3 reads TGTGCCAGCAGCATAGGGACTCGGGTTGGGGCTAGCGTTCCCCGAACCTACGAGCAGTACTTC.

This clone appeared once. The rearrangement uses TRBV27 and TRBJ2-2; 11 bases fit TRBD2. J gave up 4 bases and V 5 bases, and 12 bases lay outside the gene matches. The CDR3 sequence is 18 residues long. From germline, CDR1 is MNHEY and CDR2 SMNVEV (reference sequence). CDR3 protein: CASSRHSGLAASTGELFF. The CDR3, as DNA: TGTGCCAGCAGTCGACATTCGGGACTAGCGGCGTCCACCGGGGAGCTGTTTTTT.

This clone was recorded once. The V gene is TRBV18, the J gene TRBJ2-7; 7 bases fit TRBD1. Germline V lookup: CDR1 KGHSH, CDR2 LQKENI. The CDR3 extends over 18 amino acids. J gave up 0 bases and V 6 bases, and 17 bases lay outside the gene matches. For the CDR3, the DNA is TGTGCCAGCTCTCAGAAGCCGGGACAGACCCCGAGCTCCTACGAGCAGTACTTC. This codes for CASSQKPGQTPSSYEQYF.

V usage is TRBV28 and J usage is TRBJ1-5; D uncertain. Germline CDR1 is MDHEN and CDR2 is SYDVKM. Deletions cut 7 bases from V and 0 bases from J, with 7 bases between. The CDR3 consists of 13 residues. CDR3 DNA: TGTGCCAGCACCTTAGATAGCAATCAGCCCCAGCATTTT. Its protein product is CASTLDSNQPQHF.

V and J are TRBV10-3 and TRBJ2-6; tentative D call: TRBD1 (6 bases). Germline-derived CDR1 and CDR2 are ENHRY and SYGVKD. There are 17 residues in the CDR3. V gave up 6 bases and J gave up 2 bases, with 17 bases separating them. The CDR3 DNA reads as TGTGCCATCAGCCCCCGCTTTCAGGGGACTGGGGCCAACGTCCTGACTTTC. It translates to CAISPRFQGTGANVLTF.